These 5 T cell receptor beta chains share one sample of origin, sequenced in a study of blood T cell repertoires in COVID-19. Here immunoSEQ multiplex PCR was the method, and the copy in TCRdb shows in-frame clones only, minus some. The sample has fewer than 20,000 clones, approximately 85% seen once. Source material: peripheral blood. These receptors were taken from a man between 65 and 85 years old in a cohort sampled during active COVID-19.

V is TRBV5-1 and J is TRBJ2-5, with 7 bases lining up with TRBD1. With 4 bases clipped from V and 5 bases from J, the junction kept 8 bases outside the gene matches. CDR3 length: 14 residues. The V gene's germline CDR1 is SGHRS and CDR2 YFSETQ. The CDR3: CASSGRDRAETQYF. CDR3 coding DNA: TGCGCCAGCAGCGGACGGGACAGAGCCGAGACCCAGTACTTC.

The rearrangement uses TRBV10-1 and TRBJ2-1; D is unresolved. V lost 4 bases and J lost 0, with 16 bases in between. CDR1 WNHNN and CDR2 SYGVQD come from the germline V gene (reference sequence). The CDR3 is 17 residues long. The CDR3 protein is CASSGPLEVLSYNEQFF. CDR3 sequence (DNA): TGCGCCAGCAGTGGCCCCCTTGAAGTACTCTCCTACAATGAGCAGTTCTTC.

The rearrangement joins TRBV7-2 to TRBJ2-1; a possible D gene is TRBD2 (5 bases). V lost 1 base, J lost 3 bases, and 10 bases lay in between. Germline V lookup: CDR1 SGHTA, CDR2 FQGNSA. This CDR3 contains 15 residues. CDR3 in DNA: TGTGCCAGCAGCTTAGGGGAGTTCGGCTACAATGAGCAGTTCTTC. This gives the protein CASSLGEFGYNEQFF.

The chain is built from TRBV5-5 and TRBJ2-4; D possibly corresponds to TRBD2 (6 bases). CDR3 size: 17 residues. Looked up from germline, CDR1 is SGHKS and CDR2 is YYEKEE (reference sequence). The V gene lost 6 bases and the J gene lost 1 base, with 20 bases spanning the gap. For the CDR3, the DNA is TGTGCCAGCACCCTATTAGGGCTAGCGAAGGCCAAAAACATTCAGTACTTC. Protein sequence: CASTLLGLAKAKNIQYF.

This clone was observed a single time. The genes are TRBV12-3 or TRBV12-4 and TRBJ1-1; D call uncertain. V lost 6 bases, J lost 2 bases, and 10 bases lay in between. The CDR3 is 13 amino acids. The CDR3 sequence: CASSPSVNTEAFF. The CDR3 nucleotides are TGTGCCAGCAGCCCCTCAGTCAACACTGAAGCTTTCTTT.